Shown below are 22 T cell receptor beta chains from a single sample sequenced in a study of cytomegalovirus exposure and HLA in healthy donors. The PCR made use of 60 Vbeta and 13 Jbeta primers. The table came from immunoSEQ multiplex PCR; TCRdb's copy has only in-frame clones and leaves some out. The table has about 130,000 clones, 70% to 80% seen once; the top ten hold around 6.3%. Input material: PBMCs. These receptors came from a man in his forties or fifties in good health and CMV-seropositive.

The table lists this clone with a count of one. The chain couples TRBV15 to TRBJ2-5, with a tentative D call TRBD2 (6 bases). Near its end, the DNA agrees better with TRBJ2-7, so the J call may be wrong. There are 14 residues in the CDR3. Germline V gene data show CDR1 as LNHNV and CDR2 as YYDKDF (reference sequence). The CDR3 nucleotides are TGTGCCACCAGCTGGAGGGGAGGCCATTACGAGCAGTACTTC. Residues: CATSWRGGHYEQYF.

The chain couples TRBV5-6 to TRBJ2-3, with 7 positions matching TRBD2. The V gene's germline CDR1 is SGHDT and CDR2 YYEEEE. V shed 0 bases and J 2 bases; nucleotides not matched to a gene: 3. The CDR3 runs 15 residues. In nucleotides, the CDR3 is TGTGCCAGCAGCTTGGTGGGAGGGAACACAGATACGCAGTATTTT. Protein: CASSLVGGNTDTQYF.

The rearrangement uses TRBV4-2 and TRBJ2-1; 9 nucleotides line up with TRBD2. The CDR3 is 16 residues long. Germline assignment: CDR1 LGHNA and CDR2 YNFKEQ. Trimming cost V 3 bases and J 9 bases; bases outside gene matches: 12. The CDR3 DNA sequence: TGTGCCAGCAGCCAGAAGCGGGGGGCCAGGGGGAGTGAGCAGTTCTTC. The encoded protein is CASSQKRGARGSEQFF.

The chain combines TRBV28 with TRBJ2-7; tentatively, D is TRBD2 (5 bases). The germline gives CDR1 MDHEN, CDR2 SYDVKM. This CDR3 comprises 15 residues. The V end was cut by 5 bases, the J end by 1 base, with 15 bases between. The CDR3 loop reads CASSPSGGPSYEQYF. For the CDR3, the DNA is TGTGCCAGCAGTCCGTCGGGCGGGCCTTCCTACGAGCAGTACTTC.

The chain links TRBV7-9 to TRBJ2-1; 12 nucleotides align to TRBD2. CDR3 length: 16 amino acids. V trimming: 4 bases; J trimming: 7 bases; junction bases outside the gene matches: 8. Germline V gene data show CDR1 as SEHNR and CDR2 as FQNEAQ (reference sequence). The CDR3 region is CASSSSGRAARNEQFF. The CDR3 DNA reads as TGTGCCAGCAGCTCTAGCGGGAGGGCAGCGCGAAATGAGCAGTTCTTC.

The chain couples TRBV9 to TRBJ1-5, with unresolved D. V was shortened by 3 bases and J by 5 bases, with 9 bases between the two germline ends. Germline CDR1 reads SGDLS; CDR2 reads YYNGEE. The CDR3 covers 13 residues. As DNA, the CDR3 is TGTGCCAGCAGCGCGACTGATCATCAGCCCCAGCATTTT. The encoded protein is CASSATDHQPQHF.

CDR3 amino acids: CASSLRDRESNEQFF. CDR3 in DNA: TGTGCCAGCAGCTTGAGGGACAGGGAGAGCAATGAGCAGTTCTTC. The gene calls are TRBV5-4 and TRBJ2-1; 9 bases are shared with TRBD1. V was clipped by 1 base and J by 6 bases; unmatched bases: 5. The CDR3 runs to 15 residues. Germline CDR1 SGHNT, CDR2 YYREEE (reference sequence).

The chain is built from TRBV19 and TRBJ2-7, with D maybe TRBD2 (7 bases). V lost 7 bases and J 4 bases, leaving 17 bases between the germline ends. CDR1 and CDR2 from the germline V gene are LNHDA and SQIVND (reference sequence). This CDR3 spans 14 amino acids. CDR3 loop: CASMGRDTQYEQYF. The CDR3 DNA reads as TGTGCCAGTATGGGGAGGGACACCCAATACGAGCAGTACTTC.

J is TRBJ2-7 and V is TRBV19; 10 bases agree with TRBD1. V dropped 5 bases and J dropped 7; count of bases not matched to a gene: 11. The V gene's germline CDR1 is LNHDA and CDR2 SQIVND (reference sequence). The CDR3 runs to 15 residues. The CDR3 is CASSRGQGTSGEQYF. DNA for the CDR3: TGTGCCAGTAGTCGGGGACAGGGGACCTCCGGGGAGCAGTACTTC.

The chain carries TRBV18 and TRBJ1-1; D is unresolved. Trimming took off 2 bases at V and 7 bases at J, with 8 bases between the two ends. The CDR3 is 12 residues long. Germline-derived CDR1 and CDR2 are KGHSH and LQKENI. The CDR3 sequence is CASSPGEGEAFF. DNA of the CDR3: TGTGCCAGCTCACCAGGGGAGGGTGAAGCTTTCTTT.

V is TRBV15 and J is TRBJ2-7; 8 bases are a match to TRBD2. Unmatched junction bases numbered 5, after V lost 3 bases and J lost 4 bases. The CDR3 has 14 amino acids. Germline V gene lookup returns CDR1 LNHNV and CDR2 YYDKDF (reference sequence). This chain's CDR3 is CATSSRLAFYEQYF. DNA for the CDR3: TGTGCCACCAGCAGCAGACTAGCGTTTTACGAGCAGTACTTC.

The rearrangement links TRBV5-1 to TRBJ1-5, with 7 bases aligning to TRBD1. The CDR3 has 15 residues. Germline V CDR1 and CDR2: SGHRS, YFSETQ. The J segment lost 5 bases and the V segment lost 0 bases, leaving 5 bases of the junction unmatched. CDR3 residues: CASSLEGADDQPQHF. The CDR3 nucleotides read TGCGCCAGCAGCTTGGAGGGGGCGGATGATCAGCCCCAGCATTTT.

This chain links TRBV10-2 with TRBJ2-3; 7 bases match TRBD2. With V trimmed by 7 bases and J by 14 bases, 15 bases remained unmatched. CDR1 and CDR2 (germline): WSHSY, SAAADI. There are 13 residues in the CDR3. Written as DNA, the CDR3 is TGCGCCAGCACCAAGTCCGGACTAGGGTCGCTGTATTTT. Protein product: CASTKSGLGSLYF.

The chain links TRBV12-5 to TRBJ1-3; D is uncertain. Germline CDR1 LGHNT, CDR2 FRNRAP. V lost 4 bases and J lost 0, with 10 bases in between. The CDR3 spans 15 residues. CDR3 protein: CASGSQQSSGNTIYF. CDR3 sequence (DNA): TGTGCTAGTGGTTCCCAACAGAGCTCTGGAAACACCATATATTTT.

By sample share, this clone is medium-sized. This chain links TRBV6-6 with TRBJ1-1; a weak D match, TRBD1 (6 bases). This CDR3 spans 13 amino acids. Germline V lookup: CDR1 MNHNY, CDR2 SVGAGI (reference sequence). Trimming took off 2 bases at V and 6 bases at J, with 10 bases between the two ends. CDR3 DNA sequence: TGTGCCAGCAGTTACGAGAACAGGGCTGAAGCTTTCTTT. Translation gives CASSYENRAEAFF.

The chain is built from TRBV5-1 and TRBJ2-1; D uncertain. The CDR3 totals 12 residues. From germline, CDR1 is SGHRS and CDR2 YFSETQ. V was cut by 0 bases and J by 10 bases, with 8 bases left in between. For the CDR3, the DNA is TGCGCCAGCAGCTTGGGGTCACAGGAGCAGTTCTTC. Its translation: CASSLGSQEQFF.

The chain has TRBV30 and TRBJ1-2, with D tentatively TRBD1 (6 bases). Deletions cut 0 bases from V and 2 bases from J, with 16 bases between. This CDR3 contains 16 residues. Germline loops: CDR1 GTSNPN, CDR2 SVGIG (reference sequence). As DNA, the CDR3 is TGTGCCTGGAGTGTAGGCTGGCAGGGGTACAACTATGGCTACACCTTC. Its protein product is CAWSVGWQGYNYGYTF.

J is TRBJ2-7 and V is TRBV6-1, with D possibly matching TRBD1 (5 bases). The CDR3 length is 14 residues. The germline V and J ends were trimmed by 1 base and 2 bases, with 9 bases remaining between them. CDR1 MNHNS and CDR2 SASEGT come from the germline V gene. CDR3 residues: CASSEEGNTYEQYF. DNA for the CDR3: TGTGCCAGCAGTGAAGAGGGGAATACCTACGAGCAGTACTTC.

CDR3 sequence reads: CASSLAGEQYF. As DNA, the CDR3 is TGTGCCAGCAGCTTAGCGGGCGAGCAGTACTTC. The V gene is TRBV7-8, the J gene TRBJ2-5, with D uncertain. The end of the DNA is better explained by TRBJ2-7, so the J call may be wrong. The CDR3 spans 11 residues. Germline V gives CDR1 SGHVS, CDR2 FQNEAQ.

V gene TRBV28 combines with J gene TRBJ1-4; a possible D gene is TRBD1 (6 bases). CDR3 length equals 14 residues. The germline V and J ends were trimmed by 6 bases and 12 bases, with 20 bases remaining between them. The germline V gene encodes CDR1 MDHEN and CDR2 SYDVKM. Written as DNA, the CDR3 is TGTGCCAGCAGCACGGGTGGGGGCTTTGAGCAACTGTTTTTT. Its protein is CASSTGGGFEQLFF.

This clone showed up just a few times. The chain uses TRBV19 and TRBJ1-1, with 7 bases aligning to TRBD1. The CDR3 covers 15 residues. Germline-derived CDR1 and CDR2 are LNHDA and SQIVND (reference sequence). The V and J ends lost 1 base and 6 bases, in that order; junction bases with no gene match: 8. The CDR3 sequence: CASSIGAGGEAEAFF. As DNA, the CDR3 is TGTGCCAGTAGTATAGGGGCAGGGGGTGAGGCTGAAGCTTTCTTT.

The DNA of the CDR3 is TGTGCCAGCACAGCAGGGCTTGATAATTCACCCCTCCACTTT. This sequence encodes CASTAGLDNSPLHF. V is TRBV9 and J is TRBJ1-6; a possible D gene is TRBD1 (5 bases). Trimming cost V 6 bases and J 5 bases, with 12 bases left between them. The germline gives CDR1 SGDLS, CDR2 YYNGEE. CDR3 size: 14 residues.